A selection of T cell receptor beta chains follows, all from one sample in a study of vaccination and CD4 T cells after COVID-19. What these receptors recognize is not known. A single record per CDR3 protein comes from TCRdb applying MiXCR to the PCR reads. This sample carries about 19,000 distinct CDR3 sequences, approximately 39% of them seen once, and the ten largest clones take approximately 14%. The sequencing sample was made of cultured CD4+ T cells from blood. The receptors were gathered from a human donor with COVID-19. The CDR3 runs from the conserved cysteine through the conserved F or W. D genes are given only for firm matches. Size values are once, few and many counts, or a class for expanded clones, and some rows have none.

cdr3_aa cdr3_nt clone_size j_call v_call d_call
CASSKRAGTRTDTQYF TGTGCCAGCAGCAAGAGAGCGGGGACACGCACAGATACGCAGTATTTT . TRBJ2-3 TRBV7-2 .
CASRDARGLVETQYF TGTGCCAGCAGGGACGCCAGGGGTTTGGTAGAGACCCAGTACTTC few TRBJ2-5 TRBV2 .
CATSDLDRAYGYTF TGTGCCACCAGTGATTTGGACAGGGCCTATGGCTACACCTTC . TRBJ1-2 TRBV24-1 TRBD1
CSVQTGDGWTEAFF TGCAGCGTTCAGACAGGGGATGGGTGGACTGAAGCTTTCTTT . TRBJ1-1 TRBV29-1 TRBD1
CASSSKQGAVADSPLHF TGTGCCAGCAGCTCCAAACAGGGGGCGGTCGCCGATTCACCCCTCCACTTT . TRBJ1-6 TRBV7-2 TRBD1
CASSPTSGGAGEQFF TGTGCCAGCAGTCCCACTAGCGGGGGGGCCGGTGAGCAGTTCTTC . TRBJ2-1 TRBV2 TRBD2
CASSLGQGPSGANVLTF TGTGCCAGCAGCCTGGGACAGGGCCCCTCTGGGGCCAACGTCCTGACTTTC . TRBJ2-6 TRBV7-9 TRBD1
CASSPDRRTNYGYTF TGTGCCAGCAGCCCGGACAGACGGACTAACTATGGCTACACCTTC . TRBJ1-2 TRBV12-3/TRBV12-4 .
CASSTQTSAYEQYF TGTGCCAGCAGCACACAGACGTCCGCCTACGAGCAGTACTTC . TRBJ2-7 TRBV6-1 .
CASSSRARREKLFF TGTGCCAGCAGTAGCAGGGCGCGCCGTGAAAAACTGTTTTTT . TRBJ1-4 TRBV28 .
CSVLLTGRNSPLHF TGCAGTGTCCTCTTGACAGGGCGGAATTCACCCCTCCACTTT few TRBJ1-6 TRBV20-1 TRBD1
CASSYMQGGTDTQYF TGTGCCAGCAGTTACATGCAGGGTGGCACAGATACGCAGTATTTT few TRBJ2-3 TRBV6-5 .
CASSPATGKTGYTF TGCGCCAGCAGCCCGGCTACAGGGAAAACTGGCTACACCTTC . TRBJ1-2 TRBV5-1 .
CASSIWTGRNTIYF TGTGCCAGCAGCATATGGACAGGAAGAAACACCATATATTTT . TRBJ1-3 TRBV5-6 TRBD1
CASSRQGTNTEAFF TGTGCCAGCAGCCGACAGGGGACGAACACTGAAGCTTTCTTT . TRBJ1-1 TRBV6-1 TRBD1
CSAIRVANGEAFF TGCAGTGCTATTCGGGTGGCTAACGGTGAAGCTTTCTTT medium-sized TRBJ1-1 TRBV20-1 .
CSARSGTALYEQYF TGCAGTGCTAGATCCGGGACAGCTCTATACGAGCAGTACTTC . TRBJ2-7 TRBV20-1 TRBD1
CASSLPAGARYEQYF TGCGCCAGCAGCTTACCGGCGGGGGCGCGATACGAGCAGTACTTC . TRBJ2-7 TRBV5-1 .
CASSLGRLNEQFF TGTGCCAGCAGCTTAGGTAGGCTAAATGAGCAGTTCTTC . TRBJ2-1 TRBV7-2 .
CASSPGGSSNQPQHF TGTGCCAGCAGCCCAGGGGGTAGTAGCAATCAGCCCCAGCATTTT few TRBJ1-5 TRBV7-2 TRBD1